This T cell receptor (beta chain) was captured by sequencing in a study of cytomegalovirus exposure and HLA in healthy donors. Study results and limitations: It was only CMV serostatus that was available as immune exposure information.

As to this clone: No antigen is known for it.

In the PCR, 60 Vbeta and 13 Jbeta primers were used. Generated by immunoSEQ multiplex PCR, the TCRdb table keeps only in-frame clones and is missing some. The sample table includes about 88,000 clones. The CDR3 totals 15 residues. Germline CDR1 and CDR2: MNHEY and SVGAGI. Trimming left V 3 bases short and J 6 bases short, with 17 bases between. The V and J genes are TRBV6-5 and TRBJ1-2; a weak D match, TRBD1 (6 bases). The clonotype comes from a girl between 10 and 17 years old in good health and CMV-seropositive. The sequenced sample consisted of PBMCs. CDR3 region: CASSYRGGRWDGYTF. The CDR3 nucleotides read TGTGCCAGCAGTTATCGCGGGGGGCGATGGGATGGCTACACCTTC.